A single sample is the source of the 10 T cell receptor beta chains below, sequenced in a study of graft-versus-host responses after intestinal transplantation. Sequenced by immunoSEQ multiplex PCR; TCRdb stores in-frame clones only, minus some. The sample lists about 120,000 clones, just under 95% seen once, with 0.09% to 0.15% in the top ten. Their specific antigens are unknown. The material sequenced was unstimulated CD4+ T cells sorted from spleen or lymph node cells, taken before intestinal transplant. The receptors stem from a human donor who received an intestinal transplant.

The rearrangement joins TRBV5-1 to TRBJ1-3; 9 bases align to TRBD1. The CDR3 has 16 residues. The germline CDR1 and CDR2 sequences are SGHRS and YFSETQ. Unmatched junction bases numbered 5, after V lost 4 bases and J lost 0 bases. The CDR3 bases are TGCGCCAGCAGCGGAGACAGGGGGAACTCTGGAAACACCATATATTTT. It encodes CASSGDRGNSGNTIYF.

The chain employs TRBV30 and TRBJ2-1; D unresolved. Trimming removed 2 bases at V and 3 bases at J, with 14 bases between. The germline V gene encodes CDR1 GTSNPN and CDR2 SVGIG (reference sequence). The length of the CDR3 is 15 residues. The CDR3 DNA follows: TGTGCCTGGAGTCCCCAACTGGGCGGCTACAATGAGCAGTTCTTC. It is translated as CAWSPQLGGYNEQFF.

This clone was seen just once. The V gene is TRBV28, the J gene TRBJ1-3, with D possibly TRBD1 on 6 matching bases. There are 16 residues in the CDR3. Germline V lookup: CDR1 MDHEN, CDR2 SYDVKM. The V end lost 7 bases, the J end lost 0 bases, and 16 bases lay between the germline ends. The CDR3 reads CASTPPWDISGNTIYF. In DNA form, the CDR3 reads TGTGCCAGCACCCCTCCGTGGGACATCTCTGGAAACACCATATATTTT.

The chain couples TRBV2 to TRBJ2-5; D not certain. This CDR3 is 12 amino acids long. The ends were cut back, 8 bases at V and 5 bases at J, with 12 bases in the middle. Per the germline V gene, CDR1 is SNHLY and CDR2 is FYNNEI. The CDR3 region has the DNA TGTGCCAGCGGAGCGACACTTGAGACCCAGTACTTC. It is translated as CASGATLETQYF.

The chain carries TRBV6-5 and TRBJ2-1; 8 nucleotides align to TRBD2. This CDR3 region has 16 residues. The V segment lost 2 bases and the J segment 6 bases; nucleotides outside the gene matches: 9. Germline V gene data show CDR1 as MNHEY and CDR2 as SVGAGI. The CDR3 DNA follows: TGTGCCAGCAGTTACCGGTTTAGCGGGAAGGGCAATGAGCAGTTCTTC. It yields the protein CASSYRFSGKGNEQFF.

The CDR3 loop reads CSVAMGEVGEQFF. The DNA of the CDR3 is TGCAGCGTGGCCATGGGGGAGGTGGGTGAGCAGTTCTTC. The chain is built from TRBV29-1 and TRBJ2-1; TRBD2 might be the D (6 bases). Trimming removed 6 bases from V and 9 bases from J, with 18 bases in between. The CDR3 totals 13 residues. Per germline, CDR1 SQVTM and CDR2 ANQGSEA.

The chain joins TRBV6-5 to TRBJ2-2; D is perhaps TRBD1 (5 bases). Between the trimmed V and J ends, which lost 2 bases and 1 base, there was a span of 8 bases. Germline V gene lookup returns CDR1 MNHEY and CDR2 SVGAGI. The length of the CDR3 is 15 residues. The CDR3 spells CASSYHGQNTGELFF. The CDR3 nucleotides are TGTGCCAGCAGTTACCACGGACAGAACACCGGGGAGCTGTTTTTT.

The chain has TRBV30 and TRBJ2-1; TRBD2 matches 10 bases. CDR1 is GTSNPN, CDR2 SVGIG, per germline (reference sequence). The ends lost 4 bases at V and 4 bases at J; junction bases unmatched: 10. The CDR3 sequence is 16 residues long. The CDR3 loop is CAWTWASGSLYNEQFF. As DNA, the CDR3 is TGTGCCTGGACCTGGGCTAGCGGGAGTTTATACAATGAGCAGTTCTTC.

V usage is TRBV5-4 and J usage is TRBJ2-5; D possibly corresponds to TRBD2 (6 bases). CDR1 and CDR2 (germline): SGHNT, YYREEE (reference sequence). The ends were cut back, 0 bases at V and 10 bases at J, with 25 bases in the middle. CDR3 length: 17 amino acids. In DNA, the CDR3 is TGTGCCAGCAGCTTGGGGGGACCGGGGCTGTTTTCCGGGGGCCAGTACTTC. Translating gives CASSLGGPGLFSGGQYF.

CDR3 bases: TGTGCCAGTAGACTGGAACAGGGGGCCCTGGGAGCTTTCTTT. It is translated as CASRLEQGALGAFF. The V and J genes are TRBV19 and TRBJ1-1; 9 positions match TRBD1. V shed 6 bases, J shed 10 bases, and the junction held 12 bases outside the gene matches. The CDR3 runs to 14 residues. Germline V gene data show CDR1 as LNHDA and CDR2 as SQIVND (reference sequence).